One sample yielded the 30 T cell receptor beta chains listed below, sequenced in a study of blood T cell repertoires in COVID-19. Profiled with immunoSEQ multiplex PCR; TCRdb holds only in-frame clones, not every one. Of about 150,000 clones listed, approximately 90% are singletons. Sequencing used peripheral blood. The receptors here all came from a woman aged 35 to 49 with acute or convalescent COVID-19.

This clone was counted between two and nine times. The chain employs TRBV5-1 and TRBJ2-6; D not certain. Trimming cost V 0 bases and J 2 bases, with 15 bases left between them. CDR3 length: 18 amino acids. Germline CDR1 is SGHRS and CDR2 is YFSETQ. The CDR3 region has the DNA TGCGCCAGCAGCTTGGCCTTATCCGCACAAGCTGGGGCCAACGTCCTGACTTTC. It is translated as CASSLALSAQAGANVLTF.

The V and J genes are TRBV9 and TRBJ1-3; D gene unclear. With 3 bases removed from V and 2 bases from J, the gap between germline ends came to 9 bases. CDR1 is SGDLS and CDR2 is YYNGEE in the germline V gene. The CDR3 runs to 14 residues. For the CDR3, the DNA is TGTGCCAGCAGCGAGAGCCCCGCTGGAAACACCATATATTTT. The encoded protein is CASSESPAGNTIYF.

The chain has TRBV6-6 and TRBJ1-5; 9 positions agree with TRBD1. The CDR3 contains 16 residues. The ends lost 2 bases at V and 6 bases at J; junction bases unmatched: 8. Germline loops: CDR1 MNHNY, CDR2 SVGAGI (reference sequence). CDR3: CASSYPGQGSFQPQHF. The CDR3 DNA follows: TGTGCCAGCAGTTACCCCGGACAGGGGAGTTTTCAGCCCCAGCATTTT.

This chain links TRBV14 with TRBJ2-3; the D gene is possibly TRBD2 (7 bases). This CDR3 comprises 16 residues. From germline, CDR1 is SGHDN and CDR2 FVKESK. With 2 bases removed from V and 4 bases from J, the gap between germline ends came to 16 bases. The CDR3, as DNA: TGTGCCAGCAGCCAATGGGGGGGCCCTTATGCAGATACGCAGTATTTT. It yields the protein CASSQWGGPYADTQYF.

The table lists this clone with a count of one. The CDR3 sequence is CASSPWDSEGTYEQYF. The CDR3 region has the DNA TGTGCCAGCAGCCCGTGGGATTCGGAGGGTACCTACGAGCAGTACTTC. The chain links TRBV11-1 to TRBJ2-7; possibly TRBD2 for D (6 bases). Per the germline V gene, CDR1 is SGHAT and CDR2 is FQDESV (reference sequence). CDR3 length: 16 amino acids. V lost 5 bases and J 2 bases, leaving 19 bases between the germline ends.

The chain is built from TRBV27 and TRBJ2-2, with D possibly being TRBD1 (5 bases). The CDR3 contains 13 residues. V lost 6 bases and J 1 base, leaving 6 bases between the germline ends. CDR1 is MNHEY, CDR2 SMNVEV, per germline (reference sequence). CDR3 nucleotides: TGTGCCAGCAGCGACAGGAACACCGGGGAGCTGTTTTTT. Encoded protein: CASSDRNTGELFF.

V gene TRBV12-3 or TRBV12-4 combines with J gene TRBJ1-1; no firm D call. The CDR3 sequence is 13 residues long. V was shortened by 3 bases and J by 4 bases, with 9 bases between the two germline ends. CDR3 region: CASSLGSSTEAFF. CDR3 in DNA: TGTGCCAGCAGTTTGGGCAGTAGCACTGAAGCTTTCTTT.

The chain links TRBV13 to TRBJ1-1; 8 nucleotides align to TRBD1. Germline CDR1 and CDR2: PRHDT and FYEKMQ (reference sequence). The CDR3 contains 18 residues. V shed 5 bases and J 0 bases; nucleotides not matched to a gene: 14. The CDR3: CASSLLWTGNILNTEAFF. The CDR3 DNA follows: TGTGCCAGCAGCCTCTTATGGACAGGGAATATTTTGAACACTGAAGCTTTCTTT.

The V call is TRBV6-5, the J call TRBJ2-5; a possible D gene is TRBD2 (5 bases). Germline V gene data show CDR1 as MNHEY and CDR2 as SVGAGI. The CDR3 covers 15 residues. V lost 6 bases to trimming and J lost 3 bases, with 17 bases between them. The CDR3 region is CASRAGNLKEETQYF. CDR3 nucleotide sequence: TGTGCCAGCAGAGCCGGGAACCTCAAGGAAGAGACCCAGTACTTC.

This clone was detected a few times. The CDR3 DNA is TGTGCCACCAGTGATTTGCAAGCAGGGCCCAATCAGCCCCAGCATTTT. Residues: CATSDLQAGPNQPQHF. The rearrangement links TRBV24-1 to TRBJ1-5, with D possibly TRBD1 on 5 matching bases. Germline V gene sequence: CDR1 KGHDR, CDR2 SFDVKD. The CDR3 has 16 amino acids. V was trimmed by 0 bases and J by 3 bases, leaving 11 bases between them.

This chain uses TRBV11-3 with TRBJ1-3, with D tentatively TRBD1 (6 bases). Germline V CDR1 and CDR2: SGHNT, YENEEA. The CDR3 is made up of 16 amino acids. Deletions cut 5 bases from V and 2 bases from J, with 16 bases between. This chain's CDR3 is CASSGRGGRPGNTIYF. The CDR3 DNA sequence: TGTGCCAGCAGCGGCCGGGGGGGGCGCCCTGGAAACACCATATATTTT.

The J gene is TRBJ1-1, the V gene TRBV9, with a possible D match to TRBD1 (6 bases). V lost 4 bases and J lost 3, with 16 bases in between. The CDR3 spans 15 residues. Germline V gene lookup returns CDR1 SGDLS and CDR2 YYNGEE. The CDR3 protein is CASSKLRDTDTEAFF. DNA of the CDR3: TGTGCCAGCAGCAAACTCCGGGACACTGACACTGAAGCTTTCTTT.

The rearrangement joins TRBV24-1 to TRBJ2-3, with a tentative D call TRBD1 (5 bases). Germline-derived CDR1 and CDR2 are KGHDR and SFDVKD. The V gene lost 4 bases and the J gene lost 0 bases, with 10 bases spanning the gap. The CDR3 consists of 15 residues. CDR3 loop: CATSDLTVSTDTQYF. The CDR3 nucleotides are TGTGCCACCAGTGACTTGACAGTGAGCACAGATACGCAGTATTTT.

This clone was counted only a few times. The CDR3: CASSSPWGRTNTGELFF. CDR3 DNA sequence: TGTGCCAGCAGCTCACCGTGGGGCCGCACGAACACCGGGGAGCTGTTTTTT. This sequence joins TRBV3-1 (or the pseudogene TRBV3-2) and TRBJ2-2; a weak D match, TRBD1 (5 bases). V was trimmed by 5 bases and J by 0 bases, leaving 16 bases between them. This CDR3 has 17 amino acids. Germline V gene data show CDR1 as LGHDT and CDR2 as YNNKEL (reference sequence).

The chain combines TRBV18 with TRBJ2-5; 7 nucleotides match TRBD1. The germline CDR1 and CDR2 sequences are KGHSH and LQKENI. Trimming cost V 3 bases and J 1 base; bases outside gene matches: 2. The CDR3 sequence is 14 residues long. CDR3 DNA sequence: TGTGCCAGCTCACCGGGACAGATCCAAGAGACCCAGTACTTC. Translated, it gives CASSPGQIQETQYF.

The chain carries TRBV16 and TRBJ1-2; tentative D call: TRBD1 (5 bases). Trimming removed 5 bases at V and 2 bases at J, with 12 bases between. Germline values: CDR1 KGHSY, CDR2 FQNENV. This CDR3 spans 14 amino acids. CDR3 nucleotide sequence: TGTGCCAGCAGCGATCGGTCAGGGAACTATGGCTACACCTTC. It encodes CASSDRSGNYGYTF.

The V call is TRBV30, the J call TRBJ2-1; the match to TRBD1 covers 7 bases. This CDR3 has 13 amino acids. After removal of 3 bases from V and 8 bases from J, the junction contained 7 bases not matched to a gene. Germline CDR1 GTSNPN, CDR2 SVGIG (reference sequence). The CDR3 loop is CAWSQGDSYEQFF. CDR3 in DNA: TGTGCCTGGAGCCAGGGGGACAGTTATGAGCAGTTCTTC.

The chain combines TRBV3-1 (or the pseudogene TRBV3-2) with TRBJ2-1, with TRBD2 identical over 7 bases. CDR1 LGHDT and CDR2 YNNKEL come from the germline V gene (reference sequence). This CDR3 is 17 amino acids long. J was trimmed by 4 bases and V by 4 bases; bases with no gene match: 13. The CDR3 sequence: CASSRTTFGGGYNEQFF. The CDR3 nucleotides are TGTGCCAGCAGCCGCACTACCTTTGGGGGGGGGTACAATGAGCAGTTCTTC.

This CDR3 reads CASSYSGTDYGYTF. The CDR3 region has the DNA TGTGCCAGCAGTTATTCCGGGACAGACTATGGCTACACCTTC. The gene calls are TRBV6-6 and TRBJ1-2, with 7 bases lining up with TRBD1. After removal of 3 bases from V and 3 bases from J, the junction contained 4 bases not matched to a gene. Germline CDR1 is MNHNY and CDR2 is SVGAGI (reference sequence). This CDR3 spans 14 amino acids.

The genes are TRBV4-1 and TRBJ2-1; D gene unclear. Germline V gene lookup returns CDR1 MGHRA and CDR2 YSYEKL. Trimming removed 4 bases at V and 4 bases at J, with 20 bases between. The CDR3 contains 17 residues. CDR3 residues: CASSLRVEVGGYNEQFF. CDR3 coding DNA: TGCGCCAGCAGCCTTCGAGTCGAGGTTGGTGGGTACAATGAGCAGTTCTTC.

The rearrangement joins TRBV24-1 to TRBJ2-3; tentatively, D is TRBD2 (6 bases). The V end was cut by 0 bases, the J end by 4 bases, with 16 bases between. This CDR3 is built from 17 residues. Germline loops: CDR1 KGHDR, CDR2 SFDVKD. DNA of the CDR3: TGTGCCACCAGTGATTTGGATAGCGGAGGCCGGGCAGATACGCAGTATTTT. This encodes CATSDLDSGGRADTQYF.

This clone has more than one count but fewer than ten. V gene TRBV3-1 (or the pseudogene TRBV3-2) combines with J gene TRBJ2-6, with D unresolved. This CDR3 contains 15 residues. CDR1 and CDR2 from the germline V gene are LGHDT and YNNKEL (reference sequence). The V end lost 0 bases, the J end lost 0 bases, and 3 bases lay between the germline ends. The CDR3 loop reads CASSQELSGANVLTF. CDR3 nucleotide sequence: TGTGCCAGCAGCCAAGAACTCTCTGGGGCCAACGTCCTGACTTTC.

The chain is built from TRBV29-1 and TRBJ2-1; D uncertain. Germline V CDR1 and CDR2: SQVTM, ANQGSEA. The CDR3 totals 10 residues. Trimming removed 4 bases at V and 9 bases at J, with 7 bases between. The CDR3 is CSVGQLEQFF. The CDR3 nucleotides read TGCAGCGTTGGACAACTTGAGCAGTTCTTC.

This clone was observed a single time. The chain employs TRBV27 and TRBJ1-5; 7 bases fit TRBD1. The CDR3 spans 15 residues. V lost 6 bases to trimming and J lost 4 bases; unmatched junction nucleotides: 9. In germline, CDR1 is MNHEY, CDR2 SMNVEV (reference sequence). The CDR3 sequence: CASRFSDRDNQPQHF. The DNA of the CDR3 is TGTGCCAGCAGATTTTCTGACAGGGATAATCAGCCCCAGCATTTT.

The chain is built from TRBV11-3 and TRBJ2-5, with 10 positions matching TRBD2. With V trimmed by 5 bases and J by 5 bases, 8 bases remained unmatched. This CDR3 is 15 amino acids long. CDR1 SGHNT and CDR2 YENEEA come from the germline V gene. CDR3 sequence (DNA): TGTGCCAGCAGCGTACTCCAGCGGGAGGGTGAGACCCAGTACTTC. Translating gives CASSVLQREGETQYF.

The rearrangement joins TRBV7-3 to TRBJ2-1; tentatively, D is TRBD1 (6 bases). This CDR3 has 16 amino acids. Germline V lookup: CDR1 SGHTA, CDR2 FQGTGA. The V gene lost 1 base and the J gene lost 9 bases, with 19 bases spanning the gap. The CDR3 nucleotides read TGTGCCAGCAGCTTAATTAGGGACACCAAAAACAGTGAGCAGTTCTTC. Protein: CASSLIRDTKNSEQFF.

This rearrangement joins TRBV11-2 to TRBJ2-2; D might be TRBD2 (7 bases). The CDR3 sequence is 13 residues long. V was trimmed by 10 bases and J by 2 bases, leaving 11 bases between them. From germline, CDR1 is SGHAT and CDR2 FQNNGV. The CDR3 loop reads CATGGTNTGELFF. The CDR3 DNA is TGTGCCACCGGGGGGACAAACACCGGGGAGCTGTTTTTT.

The chain combines TRBV18 with TRBJ1-1; the D gene is possibly TRBD1 (6 bases). Trimming pared 3 bases from V and 0 bases from J, leaving 11 bases between. Germline loops: CDR1 KGHSH, CDR2 LQKENI. The CDR3 length is 15 residues. The CDR3 region is CASSPLTGLNTEAFF. CDR3 bases: TGTGCCAGCTCACCGTTGACAGGCCTGAACACTGAAGCTTTCTTT.

The chain joins TRBV7-3 to TRBJ2-7; 7 bases agree with TRBD2. Trimming at V came to 2 bases and at J to 1 base, leaving 5 bases not matched to a gene. In germline, CDR1 is SGHTA, CDR2 FQGTGA. The CDR3 sequence is 15 residues long. This CDR3 reads CASSLGEAGSYEQYF. The CDR3 DNA reads as TGTGCCAGCAGCTTAGGGGAAGCGGGGTCCTACGAGCAGTACTTC.

The chain is built from TRBV28 and TRBJ2-1; the D is unclear. V was clipped by 5 bases and J by 4 bases, with 15 bases between them. The CDR3 loop spans 15 amino acids. Germline values: CDR1 MDHEN, CDR2 SYDVKM. CDR3: CASSPGIWAYNEQFF. The CDR3, as DNA: TGTGCCAGCAGTCCTGGTATCTGGGCATACAATGAGCAGTTCTTC.